A selection of T cell receptor beta chains follows, all from one sample in a study of identical twins. Via MiXCR, TCRdb re-called the 5' RACE reads, giving one row per CDR3 protein. The sample has about 340,000 distinct CDR3 sequences, more than 9% seen once. Another study also made use of these data, one on yellow fever vaccine responses in identical twins.

The sequenced sample was CD8+ T cells sorted from blood. Receptors originate from a woman aged 18-29 years in good health. The CDR3 runs from the conserved cysteine through the conserved F or W. The D gene is left open where the match is weak. A clone size is listed for some rows: how often the clone was seen (once, few, many), or a class if it is expanded.

TGTGCCAGCAACAATCACCAGGGGGGGGCGGACCAAGAGACCCAGTACTTC	CASNNHQGGADQETQYF	-	17	TRBV2	TRBJ2-5	-
TGTGCCATCAGTGAGCACGGGGAGGACAATCAGCCCCAGCATTTT	CAISEHGEDNQPQHF	-	15	TRBV10-3	TRBJ1-5	-
TGTGCCAGCAGTCCACTCCGTTGGCATAATTCACCCCTCCACTTT	CASSPLRWHNSPLHF	-	15	TRBV28	TRBJ1-6	many
TGCGCCAGCAGTGAGAAGACAGGGAAGAACACTGAAGCTTTCTTT	CASSEKTGKNTEAFF	TRBD1	15	TRBV10-2	TRBJ1-1	few
TGTGCCAGTAGGAATACAGGGTCCCCCGGGGAGCCCCAGCATTTT	CASRNTGSPGEPQHF	-	15	TRBV19	TRBJ1-5	-
TGCGCCAGCAGCTTCCCACTAGCGGGGCACCAAGAGACCCAGTACTTC	CASSFPLAGHQETQYF	TRBD2	16	TRBV5-1	TRBJ2-5	-
TGCAGTGCTAGAGAGCCGGGGGAATCCTACAATGAGCAGTTCTTC	CSAREPGESYNEQFF	-	15	TRBV20-1	TRBJ2-1	-
TGTGCCAGCAGCTTAGCCAGGAGTGGAAACACCATATATTTT	CASSLARSGNTIYF	-	14	TRBV7-9	TRBJ1-3	many
TGTGCCAGCAGTTACTTGGACAGGGAATACGAAGGACTGTTTTTT	CASSYLDREYEGLFF	TRBD1	15	TRBV6-5	TRBJ1-4	-
TGTGCCAGCTCGGAAGGTAGGGGCCCAAACACAGATACGCAGTATTTT	CASSEGRGPNTDTQYF	-	16	TRBV18	TRBJ2-3	few
TGTGCCAGCAGCCAAGAAACCCACCGGACAGGAGGGATTCAGTACTTC	CASSQETHRTGGIQYF	-	16	TRBV3-1	TRBJ2-4	many
TGTGCCAGCAGCCCATGGAGGGCTCCCTACGAAGAGCAGTACTTC	CASSPWRAPYEEQYF	-	15	TRBV3-1	TRBJ2-7	many
TGTGCCAGCAGCTCGGACCTCACCTACGAGCAGTACTTC	CASSSDLTYEQYF	-	13	TRBV7-9	TRBJ2-7	few
TGTGCCACCAGTGATTCAGGACAGATCCAAGAGACCCAGTACTTC	CATSDSGQIQETQYF	-	15	TRBV24-1	TRBJ2-5	many
TGTGCCAGCAGGGAGGGACAGGGAAAGGCAAATGGCTACACCTTC	CASREGQGKANGYTF	TRBD1	15	TRBV6-1	TRBJ1-2	few
TGTGCCAGCAGTTTCACAGGGGGGGCCTCCGCCGGGGAGCTGTTTTTT	CASSFTGGASAGELFF	-	16	TRBV12-3/TRBV12-4	TRBJ2-2	-
TGTGCCAGCAGCGGGACGGGAGCGTGGTACGAGCAGTACTTC	CASSGTGAWYEQYF	-	14	TRBV9	TRBJ2-7	-
TGCAGTGCTCAGGTCTACTCCTACGAGCAGTACTTC	CSAQVYSYEQYF	-	12	TRBV20-1	TRBJ2-7	few
TGTGCCAGCAGCCACCGGGGAGATACGCAGTATTTT	CASSHRGDTQYF	-	12	TRBV11-2	TRBJ2-3	-
TGTGCCAGCAGTACGGGACAGGGGAACGAGCAGTACTTC	CASSTGQGNEQYF	TRBD1	13	TRBV27	TRBJ2-7	few
TGTGCTCTGTACCCGCAGGGGGCAAAGAATGAGCAGTTCTTC	CALYPQGAKNEQFF	TRBD1	14	TRBV6-1	TRBJ2-1	-
TGTGCCAGCAGCCTCGGACAGGGGGACTACGAGCAGTACTTC	CASSLGQGDYEQYF	TRBD1	14	TRBV7-3	TRBJ2-7	-
TGTGCCAGCAGTTCCTCCACTACGGGACAGCAAGAGACCCAGTACTTC	CASSSSTTGQQETQYF	TRBD1	16	TRBV28	TRBJ2-5	-
TGTGCCAGCAGTTTAGCGCGAGGAGCGGGAGAGCAGTTCTTC	CASSLARGAGEQFF	TRBD2	14	TRBV12-3/TRBV12-4	TRBJ2-1	-
TGCGCCAGCAGCCAAGACCCAGGGAGCACTGAAGCTTTCTTT	CASSQDPGSTEAFF	-	14	TRBV4-1	TRBJ1-1	few
TGTGCCAGCACCGGGGCCTTTACCTACGAGCAGTACTTC	CASTGAFTYEQYF	-	13	TRBV7-9	TRBJ2-7	few
TGTGCCAGCAGTCTCCATCTAGCTCAAGAGACCCAGTACTTC	CASSLHLAQETQYF	-	14	TRBV12-3/TRBV12-4	TRBJ2-5	many
TGTGCCACCAGCAGAGATGCGGCGGGTAGCTCCTACGAGCAGTACTTC	CATSRDAAGSSYEQYF	-	16	TRBV15	TRBJ2-7	-
TGTGCCACAACGGGGGGGGGGACAAACCTCCTCCCCTCTGGGGCCAACGTCCTGACTTTC	CATTGGGTNLLPSGANVLTF	TRBD2	20	TRBV12-3/TRBV12-4	TRBJ2-6	-
TGTGCCAGCACCTCAGATCTTGGACTAGCGGGAGAGAGCTCCTACAATGAGCAGTTCTTC	CASTSDLGLAGESSYNEQFF	TRBD2	20	TRBV7-6	TRBJ2-1	-
TGTGCCAGCAGTGAAGAACTAGCGGGGGGGCCGGTGACGGAGACCCAGTACTTC	CASSEELAGGPVTETQYF	TRBD2	18	TRBV2	TRBJ2-5	few
TGTGCCAGCAGCCAAGAGGGACTAGCGGCTTACGAGCAGTACTTC	CASSQEGLAAYEQYF	TRBD2	15	TRBV14	TRBJ2-7	-
TGTGCCAGCAGTTATCGTTTCCAGGACTATGAGGATGAGCAGTTCTTC	CASSYRFQDYEDEQFF	-	16	TRBV6-2/TRBV6-3	TRBJ2-1	few
TGTGCCAGCAGTGTCGGACTAGCGAAGTCCTACGAGCAGTACTTC	CASSVGLAKSYEQYF	TRBD2	15	TRBV6-1	TRBJ2-7	-
TGTGCCAGCAGCTTTTATTCCGGGGAGCTGTTTTTT	CASSFYSGELFF	-	12	TRBV7-6	TRBJ2-2	-
TGCGCCATAACCTTTAGCGGGGAGGCCGGGGAGCTGTTTTTT	CAITFSGEAGELFF	TRBD2	14	TRBV10-1	TRBJ2-2	-
TGTGCCAGCAGCTTAGTTAGCAATCAGCCCCAGCATTTT	CASSLVSNQPQHF	-	13	TRBV7-8	TRBJ1-5	many
TGTGCCAGCAGCTTAGCCCGGACAGGGGACACCGGGGAGCTGTTTTTT	CASSLARTGDTGELFF	TRBD1	16	TRBV7-9	TRBJ2-2	-
TGTGCCAGCAGCTTCAGTAAGACCTACAATGAGCAGTTCTTC	CASSFSKTYNEQFF	-	14	TRBV7-6	TRBJ2-1	once
TGTGCCAGCAGCTTAGGAGTTGGGGGTCTGAACACCGGGGAGCTGTTTTTT	CASSLGVGGLNTGELFF	-	17	TRBV7-4	TRBJ2-2	-
TGTGCCAGCAGCTTAACCGGGACCGACCCGTATTTT	CASSLTGTDPYF	-	12	TRBV7-6	TRBJ2-3	few
TGTGCCACCAGCAGAGATCGGGAGCGGCCCCAGCATTTT	CATSRDRERPQHF	-	13	TRBV15	TRBJ1-5	-
TGCGCCAGCAGCCCAACCGGGAGCACGGGGGTCGAGCAGTACTTC	CASSPTGSTGVEQYF	-	15	TRBV4-1	TRBJ2-7	few
TGTGCCAGCAGCTCCCCCCGAGGACAGGGGGTATCGGGAGCCCCATACAATGAGCAGTTCTTC	CASSSPRGQGVSGAPYNEQFF	TRBD1	21	TRBV11-1	TRBJ2-1	few
TGTGCCATCAGCATCGACAGGGGGTATCAGCCCCAGCATTTT	CAISIDRGYQPQHF	TRBD1	14	TRBV10-3	TRBJ1-5	-
-	CASSFGPGSQSGQYF	-	15	TRBV7-9	TRBJ2-7	many
TGTGCCAGCAGCCCCCGGGCGGCGGGAGGGAACAATGAGCAGTTCTTC	CASSPRAAGGNNEQFF	TRBD2	16	TRBV7-9	TRBJ2-1	few
TGCAGTGCTATCCCCAGGGAAAATTACGAGCAGTACTTC	CSAIPRENYEQYF	-	13	TRBV20-1	TRBJ2-7	few
TGCGCCAGCAGCTCTACTAGCGGGAGGACCTACAATGAGCAGTTCTTC	CASSSTSGRTYNEQFF	TRBD2	16	TRBV5-1	TRBJ2-1	few
TGTGCCAGCAGCCGCCTAGGGGCCCTAGCTCCGGAACTGGGGGGCTCCTACAATGAGCAGTTCTTC	CASSRLGALAPELGGSYNEQFF	-	22	TRBV3-1	TRBJ2-1	once
TGTGCCAGCATCCGGGGCCGCTTGGGTTACAATGAGCAGTTCTTC	CASIRGRLGYNEQFF	-	15	TRBV11-2	TRBJ2-1	few
TGTGCCAGCAGCCCAAGACTAGCGGGAGTTAACCAAGAGACCCAGTACTTC	CASSPRLAGVNQETQYF	TRBD2	17	TRBV7-2	TRBJ2-5	few
TGTGCCAGCAGGGGACTAGGCAATGAGCAGTTCTTC	CASRGLGNEQFF	TRBD2	12	TRBV12-3/TRBV12-4	TRBJ2-1	many
TGCGCCAGCAGCTTGGACCTGGACAGGGGGGACACCGGGGAGCTGTTTTTT	CASSLDLDRGDTGELFF	TRBD1	17	TRBV5-1	TRBJ2-2	few